Shown below are 19 T cell receptor beta chains from a single sample sequenced in a study of T-cell memory formation after mild COVID-19. TCRdb called the 5' RACE reads again in MiXCR, with one record for every CDR3 protein. The sample holds fewer than 400,000 distinct CDR3 sequences; 16% are singletons and the top ten take roughly 21%. Specimen: PBMCs or a T cell subset sorted from them (not recorded which). The receptors shown here come from a man aged 18 to 35 who had mild COVID-19 (a few samples of this study predate the infection). Cell type and time point are not known.

This chain connects TRBV5-1 to TRBJ2-3; perhaps TRBD1 as D (6 bases). V shed 0 bases and J shed 6 bases, with 11 bases lying between them. Germline CDR1 and CDR2: SGHRS and YFSETQ. The CDR3 is 14 amino acids. CDR3 bases: TGCGCCAGCAGCTTGGAAGGGGGAGTGGATACGCAGTATTTT. Translating it yields CASSLEGGVDTQYF.

The chain combines TRBV14 with TRBJ2-5; D unclear. The germline CDR1 and CDR2 sequences are SGHDN and FVKESK. The CDR3 covers 14 residues. V was trimmed by 2 bases and J by 5 bases, leaving 12 bases between them. The DNA for the CDR3 is TGTGCCAGCAGCCAATTGGGAAATCGGGAGACCCAGTACTTC. Translating gives CASSQLGNRETQYF. Looking up the rest from reference TRBV14 and TRBJ2-5 gives the full variable domain: EAGVTQFPSHSVIEKGQTVTLRCDPISGHDNLYWYRRVMGKEIKFLLHFVKESKQDESGMPNNRFLAERTGGTYSTLKVQPAELEDSGVYFCASSQLGNRETQYFGPGTRLLVL.

This clonotype was found many times. The chain carries TRBV30 and TRBJ1-2, with a tentative D call TRBD1 (5 bases). The CDR3 has 12 amino acids. The V and J ends lost 2 bases and 4 bases respectively, with 8 bases between them. CDR1 is GTSNPN, CDR2 SVGIG, per germline (reference sequence). CDR3 in DNA: TGTGCCTGGAGTCGGGACGGCTATGGCTACACCTTC. Translating it yields CAWSRDGYGYTF.

This clonotype showed up just a few times. The chain links TRBV4-3 to TRBJ1-6; 8 positions match TRBD1. After removal of 3 bases from V and 5 bases from J, the junction contained 3 bases not matched to a gene. The CDR3 is 15 residues long. Germline CDR1 and CDR2: LGHNA and YSLEER. The CDR3 loop reads CASSHTGGDNSPLHF. The CDR3 nucleotides are TGCGCCAGCAGCCACACAGGGGGTGATAATTCACCCCTCCACTTT.

The chain joins TRBV7-2 to TRBJ2-3; 11 nucleotides agree with TRBD2. The CDR3 length is 17 residues. The germline gives CDR1 SGHTA, CDR2 FQGNSA. Trimming removed 0 bases from V and 2 bases from J; junction bases left unmatched: 4. The CDR3 sequence is CASSLATSGGLTDTQYF. The DNA of the CDR3 is TGTGCCAGCAGCTTAGCCACTAGCGGGGGACTCACAGATACGCAGTATTTT.

This clonotype occurred many times. The chain couples TRBV19 to TRBJ1-1, with a weak D call TRBD1 (5 bases). The germline V gene encodes CDR1 LNHDA and CDR2 SQIVND (reference sequence). The CDR3 sequence is 15 residues long. V was pared by 2 bases and J by 4 bases, with 14 bases between. This CDR3 is CASSINGRDGTEAFF. DNA of the CDR3: TGTGCCAGTAGTATAAATGGAAGGGACGGCACTGAAGCTTTCTTT.

The V call is TRBV7-9, the J call TRBJ1-1; 7 nucleotides line up with TRBD1. The length of the CDR3 is 14 residues. The J segment lost 4 bases and the V segment lost 6 bases, leaving 8 bases of the junction unmatched. Germline CDR1 reads SEHNR; CDR2 reads FQNEAQ (reference sequence). The CDR3 DNA reads TGTGCCAGCAGTTTATACAGGGGAGGCACTGAAGCTTTCTTT. Encoded protein: CASSLYRGGTEAFF.

The rearrangement uses TRBV7-3 and TRBJ2-3; a possible D gene is TRBD1 (6 bases). The V gene's germline CDR1 is SGHTA and CDR2 FQGTGA. The CDR3 sequence is 14 residues long. V was shortened by 2 bases and J by 3 bases, with 9 bases between the two germline ends. The CDR3, as DNA: TGTGCCAGCAGCTTAGCCGGACAGACAGATACGCAGTATTTT. Its protein product is CASSLAGQTDTQYF.

This rearrangement joins TRBV29-1 to TRBJ2-7; 8 bases fit TRBD1. V shed 7 bases, J shed 1 base, and the junction held 6 bases outside the gene matches. Looked up from germline, CDR1 is SQVTM and CDR2 is ANQGSEA. The CDR3 extends over 13 amino acids. The CDR3 protein is CSARGRFSYEQYV. CDR3 coding DNA: TGCAGCGCCAGGGGGCGATTTTCCTACGAGCAGTACGTC.

V usage is TRBV12-3 or TRBV12-4 and J usage is TRBJ2-2, with TRBD2 identical over 8 bases. The CDR3 consists of 16 residues. V trimming: 5 bases; J trimming: 4 bases; junction bases outside the gene matches: 9. CDR3 sequence reads: CASSPGGGPGTGELFF. CDR3 bases: TGTGCCAGCAGTCCGGGGGGGGGGCCGGGCACCGGGGAGCTGTTTTTT.

This clonotype came up a few times. The chain is built from TRBV7-2 and TRBJ2-2; 10 bases fit TRBD1. The ends lost 3 bases at V and 6 bases at J; junction bases unmatched: 10. This CDR3 is 17 amino acids long. CDR1 SGHTA and CDR2 FQGNSA come from the germline V gene. The DNA of the CDR3 is TGTGCCAGCAGCTTTGGGATACCGGGACAGGGGTCCGGGGAGCTGTTTTTT. Its protein product is CASSFGIPGQGSGELFF.

This sequence joins TRBV12-3 or TRBV12-4 and TRBJ2-2; possibly TRBD1 or TRBD2 for D (5 bases each). CDR3 length: 15 amino acids. The V and J ends lost 6 bases and 1 base respectively, with 12 bases between them. The CDR3 spells CASSFAGRNTGELFF. The CDR3 nucleotides read TGTGCCAGCAGCTTCGCAGGGAGGAACACCGGGGAGCTGTTTTTT.

This clonotype showed up just a few times. V usage is TRBV30 and J usage is TRBJ1-2; tentatively, D is TRBD1 (5 bases). The V and J ends lost 0 bases and 0 bases respectively, with 8 bases between them. The germline CDR1 and CDR2 sequences are GTSNPN and SVGIG (reference sequence). This CDR3 has 14 amino acids. In nucleotides, the CDR3 is TGTGCCTGGAGTGTGACAGCTACTAACTATGGCTACACCTTC. It specifies CAWSVTATNYGYTF.

The rearrangement uses TRBV18 and TRBJ1-2; possibly TRBD1 for D (6 bases). V was trimmed by 3 bases and J by 6 bases, leaving 11 bases between them. The CDR3 is made up of 13 amino acids. From germline, CDR1 is KGHSH and CDR2 LQKENI. The CDR3: CASSPGGLDGYTF. CDR3 in DNA: TGTGCCAGCTCACCGGGGGGGCTTGATGGCTACACCTTC.

The gene calls are TRBV29-1 and TRBJ2-3; the D is unclear. CDR1 and CDR2 from the germline V gene are SQVTM and ANQGSEA. V lost 4 bases to trimming and J lost 6 bases, with 17 bases between them. This CDR3 has 14 residues. The CDR3: CSVAPRHQRDTQYF. CDR3 nucleotide sequence: TGCAGCGTTGCCCCACGACACCAGAGGGATACGCAGTATTTT.

This clonotype was observed a single time. The chain has TRBV7-9 and TRBJ2-2, with unresolved D. This CDR3 spans 14 amino acids. Germline V gives CDR1 SEHNR, CDR2 FQNEAQ (reference sequence). Deletions cut 2 bases from V and 7 bases from J, with 11 bases between. The CDR3 protein is CASSLTPTSGELFF. The CDR3 DNA follows: TGTGCCAGCAGCTTAACTCCGACGAGCGGGGAGCTGTTTTTT.

This clonotype was detected only a few times. The V gene is TRBV20-1, the J gene TRBJ2-2; perhaps TRBD2 as D (5 bases). V was trimmed by 4 bases and J by 5 bases, leaving 11 bases between them. The CDR3 consists of 13 residues. The germline gives CDR1 DFQATT, CDR2 SNEGSKA (reference sequence). The CDR3 region has the DNA TGCAGTGCTATTACTAGGCGTACCGGGGAGCTGTTTTTT. Translating it yields CSAITRRTGELFF.

This clonotype was counted only a few times. The J gene is TRBJ2-7, the V gene TRBV2; D may be TRBD1 (6 bases). The CDR3 totals 12 residues. Trimming cost V 7 bases and J 2 bases, with 9 bases left between them. Germline V gene data show CDR1 as SNHLY and CDR2 as FYNNEI. The chain's CDR3 is CASKRTAYEQYF. The DNA for the CDR3 is TGTGCCAGCAAGAGGACAGCCTACGAGCAGTACTTC. The whole variable domain, remainder taken from reference TRBV2 and TRBJ2-7, is EPEVTQTPSHQVTQMGQEVILRCVPISNHLYFYWYRQILGQKVEFLVSFYNNEISEKSEIFDDQFSVERPDGSNFTLKIRSTKLEDSAMYFCASKRTAYEQYFGPGTRLTVT.

The gene calls are TRBV28 and TRBJ1-1; no firm D call. Germline CDR1 and CDR2: MDHEN and SYDVKM. V gave up 5 bases and J gave up 4 bases, with 8 bases separating them. The length of the CDR3 is 12 residues. The CDR3 DNA reads TGTGCCAGCAGTCGTCGGAGCACTGAAGCTTTCTTT. The encoded protein is CASSRRSTEAFF.